The rows below give T cell receptor beta chains drawn from one sample of a study of response to subunit inactivated influenza vaccine. TCRdb reprocessed the RT-PCR reads with MiXCR, giving one entry per CDR3 protein. This sample has around 250,000 distinct CDR3 sequences, with over 9% found just once. The sequencing here drew on non-naive T cells sorted from PBMCs, taken 14 days before vaccination. The receptors come from a man aged 50 to 59 who received an inactivated influenza vaccine. Both conserved end residues are trimmed from each CDR3. The order of the fields is V gene, CDR3 protein.

>TRBV4-1
ASSDPEVTQY
>TRBV12-3/TRBV12-4
ASSPDRGLAGYT
>TRBV14
ASSRYFSPSGPFYNEQF
>TRBV5-1
ASNPDSPSGELF
>TRBV11-3
ASSLDSGGGSTGELF
>TRBV9
ASSAGQASSYEQY
>TRBV4-1
ASSRTFQRGYNEQF
>TRBV5-1
ASGPTGSSYNEQF
>TRBV6-1
ASSDSGYNQPQH
>TRBV20-1
SARDSGTVSYNEQF